The sample holds many counts of the clone carrying this T cell receptor beta chain. These data come from a study of read filtering for tumor transcriptome and immune sequencing. This CDR3 contains 14 residues. Trimming shortened V by 5 bases and J by 0 bases, and 11 bases separated the two germline ends. Germline V gives CDR1 SGHAT, CDR2 FQNNGV. Molecular barcoded adaptors covering alpha/delta and beta/gamma chains were used on around 400 ng RNA. One entry per CDR3 protein, called by TCRdb with MiXCR from the reads. This table holds around 44,000 distinct CDR3 sequences, around an eighth found once. The TCR sequence derives from a donor aged 40 or older with multiple myeloma. The rearrangement links TRBV11-2 to TRBJ2-7, with D possibly matching TRBD1 (5 bases). The sequenced material came from a population of CD138-negative cells sorted from bone marrow. The DNA for the CDR3 is TGTGCCAGCAGCCTGGACATTACCTCCTACGAGCAGTACTTC. It translates to CASSLDITSYEQYF. Using reference TRBV11-2 and TRBJ2-7 for the parts outside the CDR3, the full variable domain is EAGVAQSPRYKIIEKRQSVAFWCNPISGHATLYWYQQILGQGPKLLIQFQNNGVVDDSQLPKDRFSAERLKGVDSTLKIQPAKLEDSAVYLCASSLDITSYEQYFGPGTRLTVT.